This T cell receptor beta chain stems from a study of cytomegalovirus exposure and HLA in healthy donors. PCR used 60 Vbeta primers and 13 Jbeta primers. The data were produced by immunoSEQ multiplex PCR, yet TCRdb's version contains in-frame clones alone and is incomplete. The sample has 130,000 or so clones, less than 85% seen once. General study results and limits: Immune exposure information comprised only CMV serostatus.

Comments on this clone: The antigen is not known.

Germline CDR1 is LGHNT and CDR2 is FRNRAP. V lost 0 bases to trimming and J lost 1 base, with 9 bases between them. The CDR3 covers 16 residues. The sequence derives from a young man in good health and CMV-seropositive. Sequenced sample: PBMCs. The J gene is TRBJ2-2, the V gene TRBV12-5; perhaps TRBD1 as D (6 bases). The CDR3 protein is CASGLVTGRNTGELFF. The DNA of the CDR3 is TGTGCTAGTGGTTTGGTAACAGGGAGGAACACCGGGGAGCTGTTTTTT.